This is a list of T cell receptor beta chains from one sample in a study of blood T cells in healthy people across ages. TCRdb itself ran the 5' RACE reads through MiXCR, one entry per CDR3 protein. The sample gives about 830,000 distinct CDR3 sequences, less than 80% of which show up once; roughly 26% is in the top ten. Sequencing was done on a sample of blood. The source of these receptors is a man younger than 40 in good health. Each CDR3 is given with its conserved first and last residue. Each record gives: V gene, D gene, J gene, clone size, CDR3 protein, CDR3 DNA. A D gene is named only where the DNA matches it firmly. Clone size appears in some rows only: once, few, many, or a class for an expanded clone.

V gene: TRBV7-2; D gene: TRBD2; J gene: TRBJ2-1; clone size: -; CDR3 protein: CASSPPGLPYNEQFF; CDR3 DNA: TGTGCCAGCAGCCCCCCGGGACTACCTTACAATGAGCAGTTCTTC
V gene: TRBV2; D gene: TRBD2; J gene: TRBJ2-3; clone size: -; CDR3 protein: CASGGRGGGPATQYF; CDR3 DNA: TGTGCCAGCGGAGGGCGGGGGGGCGGACCAGCTACGCAGTATTTT
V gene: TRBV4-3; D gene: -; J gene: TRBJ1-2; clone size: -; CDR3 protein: CASSQERIANYGYTF; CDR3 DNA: TGCGCCAGCAGCCAAGAAAGGATCGCTAACTATGGCTACACCTTC
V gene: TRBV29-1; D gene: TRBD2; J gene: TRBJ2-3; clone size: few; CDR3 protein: CSVEALSGGTTDTQYF; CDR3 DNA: TGCAGCGTTGAAGCCCTGAGCGGGGGGACGACAGATACGCAGTATTTT
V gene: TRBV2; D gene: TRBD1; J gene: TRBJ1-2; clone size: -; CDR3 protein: CASSVGGQRNGYTF; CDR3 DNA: TGTGCCAGCAGTGTGGGGGGACAGAGGAATGGCTACACCTTC
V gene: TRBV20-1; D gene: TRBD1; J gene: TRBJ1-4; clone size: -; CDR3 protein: CSALEDRQGEKLFF; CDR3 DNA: TGCAGTGCACTTGAGGACAGGCAAGGTGAAAAACTGTTTTTT
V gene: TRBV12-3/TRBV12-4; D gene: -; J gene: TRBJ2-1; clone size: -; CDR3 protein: CASSSGHYNEQFF; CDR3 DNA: TGTGCCAGCAGTTCGGGACATTACAATGAGCAGTTCTTC
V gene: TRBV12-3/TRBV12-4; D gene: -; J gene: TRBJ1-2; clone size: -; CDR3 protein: CASSEIRDRYTF; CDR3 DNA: TGTGCCAGCAGTGAGATCAGGGATCGCTACACCTTC
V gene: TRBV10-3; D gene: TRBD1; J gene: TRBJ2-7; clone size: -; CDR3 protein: CAISEPGQASSYEQYF; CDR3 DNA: TGTGCCATCAGTGAGCCGGGACAGGCCAGCTCCTACGAGCAGTACTTC
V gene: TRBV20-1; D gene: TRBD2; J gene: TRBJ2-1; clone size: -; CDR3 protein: CSATDETSGEDNEQFF; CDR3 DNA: TGCAGTGCTACTGATGAAACTAGCGGGGAAGACAATGAGCAGTTCTTC
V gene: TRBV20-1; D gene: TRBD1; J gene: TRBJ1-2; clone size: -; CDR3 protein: CSANSGTGGAYGYTF; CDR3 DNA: TGCAGTGCTAATTCCGGGACAGGGGGCGCCTATGGCTACACCTTC
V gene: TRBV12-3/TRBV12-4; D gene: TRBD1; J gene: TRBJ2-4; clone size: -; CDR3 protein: CASSPTGQSKNIQYF; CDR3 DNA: TGTGCCAGCAGTCCGACGGGACAGTCCAAAAACATTCAGTACTTC
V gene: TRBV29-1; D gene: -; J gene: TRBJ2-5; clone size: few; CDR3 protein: CSVAAETQYF; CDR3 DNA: TGCAGCGTTGCGGCTGAGACCCAGTACTTC
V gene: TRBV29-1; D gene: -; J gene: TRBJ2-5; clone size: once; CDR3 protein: CSAALTAPEAQYF; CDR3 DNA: TGCAGCGCTGCCCTGACAGCCCCAGAGGCCCAGTACTTC
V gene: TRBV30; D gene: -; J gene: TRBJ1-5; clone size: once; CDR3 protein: CAWSVDGNQPQHF; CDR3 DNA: TGTGCCTGGAGTGTAGACGGCAATCAGCCCCAGCATTTT
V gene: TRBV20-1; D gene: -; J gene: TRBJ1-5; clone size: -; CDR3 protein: CSARDPAILNSNQPQHF; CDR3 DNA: TGCAGTGCTAGAGATCCTGCCATTTTAAATAGCAATCAGCCCCAGCATTTT
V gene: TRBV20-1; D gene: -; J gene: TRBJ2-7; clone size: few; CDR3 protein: CSAKGGGYEQYF; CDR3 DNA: TGCAGTGCCAAGGGTGGGGGATACGAGCAGTACTTC
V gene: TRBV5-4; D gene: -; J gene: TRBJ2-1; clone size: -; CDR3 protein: CASSSAGINNEQFF; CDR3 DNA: TGTGCCAGCAGTTCCGCGGGAATCAACAATGAGCAGTTCTTC
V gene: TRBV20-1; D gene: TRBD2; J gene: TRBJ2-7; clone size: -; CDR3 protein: CSARVPSGALYEQYF; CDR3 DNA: TGCAGTGCTAGAGTCCCCAGCGGGGCCTTGTACGAGCAGTACTTC
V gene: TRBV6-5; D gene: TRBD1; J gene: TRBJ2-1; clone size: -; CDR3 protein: CASSYSLTGDFDAYNEQFF; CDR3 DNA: TGTGCCAGCAGTTACTCCTTGACAGGGGACTTTGACGCCTACAATGAGCAGTTCTTC
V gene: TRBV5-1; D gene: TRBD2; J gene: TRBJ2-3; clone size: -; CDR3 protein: CASSSLAGGSTDTQYF; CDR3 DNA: TGCGCCAGCAGCTCACTTGCGGGGGGCAGCACAGATACGCAGTATTTT
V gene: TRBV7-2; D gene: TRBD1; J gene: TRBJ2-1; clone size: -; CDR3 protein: CASRGGQGVYEQFF; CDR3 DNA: TGTGCCAGCAGAGGCGGACAGGGCGTCTACGAGCAGTTCTTC
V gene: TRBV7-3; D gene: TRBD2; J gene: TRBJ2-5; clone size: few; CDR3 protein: CASSSIAGGRESQYF; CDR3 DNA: TGTGCCAGCAGCTCCATAGCGGGAGGAAGAGAGAGCCAGTACTTC
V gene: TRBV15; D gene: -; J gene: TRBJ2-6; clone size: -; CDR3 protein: CATSWSGANVLTF; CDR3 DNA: TGTGCCACCAGCTGGTCTGGGGCCAACGTCCTGACTTTC
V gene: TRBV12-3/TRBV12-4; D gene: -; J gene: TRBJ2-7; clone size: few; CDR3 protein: CASSSSVSWASTYF; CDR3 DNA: TGTGCCAGCAGTTCGTCTGTTTCGTGGGCCTCCACGTACTTC
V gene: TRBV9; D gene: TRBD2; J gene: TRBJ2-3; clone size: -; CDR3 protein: CASSPGGSFTDTQYF; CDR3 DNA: TGTGCCAGCTCCCCGGGGGGGAGTTTCACAGATACGCAGTATTTT
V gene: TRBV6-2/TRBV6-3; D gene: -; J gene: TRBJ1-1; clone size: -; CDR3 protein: CASSFSVTTDRRNTEAFF; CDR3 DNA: TGTGCCAGCAGTTTCTCCGTTACTACGGACAGAAGGAACACTGAAGCTTTCTTT
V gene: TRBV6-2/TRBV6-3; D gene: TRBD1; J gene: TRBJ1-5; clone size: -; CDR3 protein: CASSLRGLSSNQPQHF; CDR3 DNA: TGTGCCAGCAGTCTCAGGGGGCTAAGTAGCAATCAGCCCCAGCATTTT
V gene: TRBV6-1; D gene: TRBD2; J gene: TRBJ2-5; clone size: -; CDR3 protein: CASSTSGRGETQYF; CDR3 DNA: TGTGCCAGCAGTACTAGCGGGAGGGGGGAGACCCAGTACTTC
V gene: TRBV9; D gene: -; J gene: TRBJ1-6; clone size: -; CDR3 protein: CASSAGHSPLHF; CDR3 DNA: TGTGCCAGCAGCGCCGGACATTCACCCCTCCACTTT
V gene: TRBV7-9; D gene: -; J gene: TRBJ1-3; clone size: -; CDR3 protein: CASSLRAPSGNTIYF; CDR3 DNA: TGTGCCAGCAGCTTAAGAGCCCCTTCTGGAAACACCATATATTTT
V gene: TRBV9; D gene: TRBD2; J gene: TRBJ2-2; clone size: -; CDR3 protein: CASSVKSGGRSTGELFF; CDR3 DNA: TGTGCCAGCAGCGTCAAGTCGGGGGGGCGGAGCACCGGGGAGCTGTTTTTT
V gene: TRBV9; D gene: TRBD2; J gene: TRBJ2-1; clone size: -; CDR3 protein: CASSVGQGAGSNEQFF; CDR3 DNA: TGTGCCAGCAGCGTAGGCCAAGGAGCGGGGTCGAATGAGCAGTTCTTC
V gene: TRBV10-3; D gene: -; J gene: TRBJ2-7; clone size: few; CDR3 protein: CAISETDPYEQYF; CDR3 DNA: TGTGCCATCAGTGAGACCGACCCCTACGAGCAGTACTTC
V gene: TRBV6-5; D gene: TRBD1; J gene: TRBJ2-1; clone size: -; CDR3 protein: CASSYHGQGSYNEQFF; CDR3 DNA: TGTGCCAGCAGTTACCATGGACAGGGCTCCTACAATGAGCAGTTCTTC
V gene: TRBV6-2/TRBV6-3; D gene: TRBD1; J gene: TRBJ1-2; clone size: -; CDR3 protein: CASKSPQGDVNYGYTF; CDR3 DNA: TGTGCCAGCAAATCGCCCCAGGGGGATGTAAACTATGGCTACACCTTC
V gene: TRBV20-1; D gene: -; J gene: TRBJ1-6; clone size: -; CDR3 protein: CSGRLPGSYNSPLHF; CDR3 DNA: TGCAGTGGAAGACTTCCTGGGTCCTATAATTCACCCCTCCACTTT
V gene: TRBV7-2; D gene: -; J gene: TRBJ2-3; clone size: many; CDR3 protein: CASSSRADDTQYF; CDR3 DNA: TGTGCCAGCAGTTCTCGAGCAGACGATACGCAGTATTTT
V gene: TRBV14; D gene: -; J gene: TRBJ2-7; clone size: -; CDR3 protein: CASSHYRAHEQYF; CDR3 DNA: TGTGCCAGCAGCCACTACAGGGCCCACGAGCAGTACTTC
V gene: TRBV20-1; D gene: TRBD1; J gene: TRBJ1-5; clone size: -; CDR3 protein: CSAAGGSRPQHF; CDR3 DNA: TGCAGTGCCGCAGGGGGGAGCCGGCCCCAGCATTTT
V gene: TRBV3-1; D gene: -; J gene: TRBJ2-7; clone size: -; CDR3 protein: CASSQGGGLSYEQYF; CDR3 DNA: TGTGCCAGCAGCCAAGGGGGGGGGCTTTCCTACGAGCAGTACTTC
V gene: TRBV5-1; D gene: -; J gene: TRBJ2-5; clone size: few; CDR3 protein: CASSLAGDSLQTQYF; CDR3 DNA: TGCGCCAGCAGCTTGGCGGGGGACTCCCTGCAGACCCAGTACTTC
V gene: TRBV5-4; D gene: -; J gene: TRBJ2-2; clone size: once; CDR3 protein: CASSLGQRNTGELFF; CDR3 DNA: TGTGCCAGCAGCCTCGGACAGAGAAACACCGGGGAGCTGTTTTTT
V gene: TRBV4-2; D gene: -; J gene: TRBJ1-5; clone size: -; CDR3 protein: CASSQEAQISNQPQHF; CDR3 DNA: TGTGCCAGCAGCCAAGAAGCCCAGATAAGCAATCAGCCCCAGCATTTT
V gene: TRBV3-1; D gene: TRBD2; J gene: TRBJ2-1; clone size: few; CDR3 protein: CASSQLTSGVNEQFF; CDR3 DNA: TGTGCCAGCAGCCAATTGACTAGCGGGGTCAATGAGCAGTTCTTC
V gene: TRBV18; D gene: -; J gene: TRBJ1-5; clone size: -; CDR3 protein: CASSGSGQPQHF; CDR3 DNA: TGTGCCAGCTCCGGCTCGGGTCAGCCCCAGCATTTT